These 2 T cell receptor beta chains share one sample of origin, sequenced in a study of radiation and T cells in renal cell carcinoma. Sequencing was performed with immunoSEQ multiplex PCR; in TCRdb, only in-frame clones are kept and a portion is missing. The sample has 100,000 to 150,000 clones; roughly 91% are singletons. The time point: blood 2 weeks post-SBRT. Treatment defined: 15 Gy SBRT to primary tumor, nephrectomy 4 weeks later. This specimen was blood, taken from a patient whose treatment included radiotherapy and nephrectomy. The receptors here all came from a woman between 65 and 79 years old with renal cell carcinoma.

The rearrangement joins TRBV27 to TRBJ2-6, with 7 bases identical to TRBD1. CDR1 and CDR2 from the germline V gene are MNHEY and SMNVEV (reference sequence). The V segment lost 2 bases and the J segment 2 bases; nucleotides outside the gene matches: 0. The CDR3 extends over 15 amino acids. The CDR3 is CASSLQGAGANVLTF. The CDR3 nucleotides read TGTGCCAGCAGTTTACAGGGGGCTGGGGCCAACGTCCTGACTTTC.

The V gene is TRBV6-4, the J gene TRBJ2-1; D remains ambiguous. Trimming removed 2 bases from V and 12 bases from J, with 5 bases in between. This CDR3 is built from 10 residues. From germline, CDR1 is MRHNA and CDR2 SNTAGT. The CDR3 protein is CASSDPRQFF. CDR3 bases: TGTGCCAGCAGTGACCCACGGCAGTTCTTC.